The next 28 T cell receptor beta chains were all read from a single sample in a study of cytomegalovirus exposure and HLA in healthy donors. Data came from immunoSEQ multiplex PCR; TCRdb stores just in-frame clones and leaves some out. The data show roughly 310,000 clones, over 75% seen once. Sequencing input: PBMCs. The receptors shown here come from a man younger than 45 in good health and CMV-seronegative.

The chain joins TRBV6-5 to TRBJ1-4; 11 bases fit TRBD1. The CDR3 sequence is 15 residues long. CDR1 is MNHEY and CDR2 is SVGAGI in the germline V gene. V lost 2 bases and J lost 11; bases outside the gene matches: 7. The CDR3 sequence: CASSYGWGQGDKLFF. DNA for the CDR3: TGTGCCAGCAGTTACGGGTGGGGACAGGGGGACAAACTGTTTTTT.

V usage is TRBV4-1 and J usage is TRBJ2-7; no reliable D call. With 0 bases removed from V and 10 bases from J, the gap between germline ends came to 13 bases. Germline CDR1 reads MGHRA; CDR2 reads YSYEKL. The CDR3 has 13 residues. The CDR3: CASSQDSPAEQYF. For the CDR3, the DNA is TGCGCCAGCAGCCAAGATTCGCCGGCGGAACAGTACTTC.

This chain links TRBV25-1 with TRBJ2-3; a possible D gene is TRBD1 (6 bases). The V and J ends lost 6 bases and 2 bases respectively, with 9 bases between them. Germline V gives CDR1 MGHDK, CDR2 SYGVNS. This CDR3 is built from 13 residues. The CDR3 loop is CASRDRYTDTQYF. Written as DNA, the CDR3 is TGTGCCAGCAGGGACAGATACACAGATACGCAGTATTTT.

The chain recombines TRBV6-1 with TRBJ2-3, with TRBD2 matching 9 bases. There are 11 residues in the CDR3. Germline assignment: CDR1 MNHNS and CDR2 SASEGT. The J segment lost 10 bases and the V segment lost 10 bases, leaving 6 bases of the junction unmatched. The CDR3 region is CATLAGYAQYF. The CDR3 nucleotides are TGTGCCACCCTAGCGGGGTACGCGCAGTATTTT.

The rearrangement links TRBV2 to TRBJ1-1, with a weak D call TRBD1 (6 bases). The germline CDR1 and CDR2 sequences are SNHLY and FYNNEI. This CDR3 has 16 amino acids. V was cut by 6 bases and J by 0 bases, with 17 bases left in between. The CDR3 sequence is CASRETGSFMNTEAFF. The CDR3 DNA is TGTGCCAGCAGAGAAACAGGGTCTTTCATGAACACTGAAGCTTTCTTT.

The chain links TRBV19 to TRBJ1-6, with D perhaps matching TRBD1 (6 bases). The ends were cut back, 7 bases at V and 2 bases at J, with 15 bases in the middle. Germline assignment: CDR1 LNHDA and CDR2 SQIVND (reference sequence). The CDR3 runs to 16 residues. CDR3 residues: CASNYIRDTYNSPLHF. DNA of the CDR3: TGTGCCAGTAATTATATAAGGGACACCTATAATTCACCCCTCCACTTT.

This chain uses TRBV30 with TRBJ1-2; no clear D gene. The CDR3 spans 12 residues. Germline V CDR1 and CDR2: GTSNPN, SVGIG (reference sequence). With 2 bases removed from V and 8 bases from J, the gap between germline ends came to 12 bases. CDR3 loop: CAWSQRGRGYTF. For the CDR3, the DNA is TGTGCCTGGAGTCAACGCGGGAGGGGCTACACCTTC.

The gene calls are TRBV7-2 and TRBJ2-1; D is possibly TRBD1 (5 bases). Germline CDR1 reads SGHTA; CDR2 reads FQGNSA. V gave up 6 bases and J gave up 6 bases, with 15 bases separating them. The CDR3 loop spans 14 amino acids. The CDR3 sequence is CASSTSNQGNEQFF. Written as DNA, the CDR3 is TGTGCCAGCAGTACCTCTAATCAGGGCAATGAGCAGTTCTTC. Full variable domain (remainder filled in from reference TRBV7-2 and TRBJ2-1): GAGVSQSPSNKVTEKGKDVELRCDPISGHTALYWYRQSLGQGLEFLIYFQGNSAPDKSGLPSDRFSAERTGGSVSTLTIQRTQQEDSAVYLCASSTSNQGNEQFFGPGTRLTVL.

The V call is TRBV11-3, the J call TRBJ2-7; unclear D gene. The V gene lost 1 base and the J gene lost 1 base, with 5 bases spanning the gap. The CDR3 is made up of 13 amino acids. Germline V gene lookup returns CDR1 SGHNT and CDR2 YENEEA. The CDR3 nucleotides read TGTGCCAGCAGCTTAGGCACTTCCTACGAGCAGTACTTC. Translation: CASSLGTSYEQYF.

The CDR3, as DNA: TGCGCCAGCAGCTCGACAGGGGGGAGGGAGCAGTACTTC. Translating it yields CASSSTGGREQYF. The V and J genes are TRBV5-1 and TRBJ2-7, with 9 bases lining up with TRBD1. Per germline, CDR1 SGHRS and CDR2 YFSETQ. This CDR3 is 13 amino acids long. Trimming at V came to 3 bases and at J to 7 bases, leaving 5 bases not matched to a gene.

The V call is TRBV27, the J call TRBJ1-2; the D gene is possibly TRBD1 (5 bases). This CDR3 has 14 amino acids. V lost 6 bases, J lost 0 bases, and 11 bases lay in between. Per the germline V gene, CDR1 is MNHEY and CDR2 is SMNVEV (reference sequence). CDR3 amino acids: CASRGDRTNYGYTF. The DNA of the CDR3 is TGTGCCAGCAGAGGAGACAGAACTAACTATGGCTACACCTTC.

The rearrangement joins TRBV28 to TRBJ2-2; 14 bases fit TRBD2. The germline CDR1 and CDR2 sequences are MDHEN and SYDVKM. V shed 5 bases, J shed 0 bases, and the junction held 5 bases outside the gene matches. The CDR3 is 18 amino acids. The CDR3 spells CASSRLAGGKTNTGELFF. CDR3 nucleotide sequence: TGTGCCAGCAGTCGACTAGCGGGGGGGAAAACGAACACCGGGGAGCTGTTTTTT.

The chain recombines TRBV9 with TRBJ2-5; 10 nucleotides agree with TRBD2. The CDR3 sequence is 16 residues long. The V segment lost 4 bases and the J segment 3 bases; nucleotides outside the gene matches: 9. Germline-derived CDR1 and CDR2 are SGDLS and YYNGEE. CDR3: CASSSQRGGNKETQYF. Written as DNA, the CDR3 is TGTGCCAGCAGCTCTCAGCGGGGGGGTAACAAAGAGACCCAGTACTTC.

The chain is built from TRBV10-3 and TRBJ1-2, with D maybe TRBD1 (5 bases). The germline CDR1 and CDR2 sequences are ENHRY and SYGVKD. Trimming stripped 3 bases from V and 1 base from J, with 6 bases between. The CDR3 totals 13 residues. This chain's CDR3 is CAISEQVNYGYTF. In DNA form, the CDR3 reads TGTGCCATCAGTGAACAGGTTAACTATGGCTACACCTTC.

The chain has TRBV4-2 and TRBJ2-2; 11 bases match TRBD2. J gave up 5 bases and V 1 base, and 9 bases lay outside the gene matches. CDR1 LGHNA and CDR2 YNFKEQ come from the germline V gene. The length of the CDR3 is 18 residues. The CDR3 reads CASSQGAPSGGQTGELFF. The CDR3, as DNA: TGTGCCAGCAGCCAAGGGGCCCCTAGCGGGGGGCAAACCGGGGAGCTGTTTTTT.

This chain uses TRBV7-9 with TRBJ1-3, with D unresolved. With 4 bases removed from V and 5 bases from J, the gap between germline ends came to 6 bases. The CDR3 contains 12 residues. Germline V gene sequence: CDR1 SEHNR, CDR2 FQNEAQ (reference sequence). DNA for the CDR3: TGTGCCAGCAGCTCAAACAGAAACACCATATATTTT. Residues: CASSSNRNTIYF.

This clone appeared once. CDR3 region: CASSQTGGLAKNIQYF. CDR3 sequence (DNA): TGTGCCAGCAGCCAAACGGGGGGCTTAGCCAAAAACATTCAGTACTTC. The chain is built from TRBV28 and TRBJ2-4; D possibly corresponds to TRBD2 (7 bases). The CDR3 loop spans 16 amino acids. Germline CDR1 is MDHEN and CDR2 is SYDVKM. With 6 bases removed from V and 0 bases from J, the gap between germline ends came to 15 bases. The complete variable domain, with remaining parts taken from reference TRBV28 and TRBJ2-4, reads DVKVTQSSRYLVKRTGEKVFLECVQDMDHENMFWYRQDPGLGLRLIYFSYDVKMKEKGDIPEGYSVSREKKERFSLILESASTNQTSMYLCASSQTGGLAKNIQYFGAGTRLSVL.

The rearrangement links TRBV11-3 to TRBJ2-1; D unclear. The V end lost 3 bases, the J end lost 5 bases, and 5 bases lay between the germline ends. The CDR3 is made up of 12 amino acids. CDR1 SGHNT and CDR2 YENEEA come from the germline V gene. This chain's CDR3 is CASSLRDNEQFF. For the CDR3, the DNA is TGTGCCAGCAGCTTGCGCGACAATGAGCAGTTCTTC.

This clone is a singleton in its sample. This chain uses TRBV5-1 with TRBJ2-7; TRBD1 matches 7 bases. This CDR3 is 14 amino acids long. V trimming: 3 bases; J trimming: 3 bases; junction bases outside the gene matches: 6. CDR1 SGHRS and CDR2 YFSETQ come from the germline V gene. The CDR3 region has the DNA TGCGCCAGCAGCTCGACAGGGTGGGACTACGAGCAGTACTTC. It encodes CASSSTGWDYEQYF.

The chain has TRBV6-5 and TRBJ1-2, with TRBD1 identical over 9 bases. Germline V gene lookup returns CDR1 MNHEY and CDR2 SVGAGI. Trimming at V came to 8 bases and at J to 6 bases, leaving 7 bases not matched to a gene. The CDR3 totals 13 residues. The CDR3 coding sequence is TGTGCCAGCGGGGAGGACAGGGGTGATGGCTACACCTTC. Its translation: CASGEDRGDGYTF.

The chain joins TRBV7-9 to TRBJ1-6; 7 bases are a match to TRBD1. From germline, CDR1 is SEHNR and CDR2 FQNEAQ (reference sequence). The ends lost 7 bases at V and 7 bases at J; junction bases unmatched: 7. This CDR3 is 14 amino acids long. The CDR3 DNA follows: TGTGCCAGCACCCCCACAGGGGTAAATTCACCCCTCCACTTT. Its translation is CASTPTGVNSPLHF. Variable domain in full (rest from reference TRBV7-9 and TRBJ1-6): DTGVSQNPRHKITKRGQNVTFRCDPISEHNRLYWYRQTLGQGPEFLTYFQNEAQLEKSRLLSDRFSAERPKGSFSTLEIQRTEQGDSAMYLCASTPTGVNSPLHFGNGTRLTVT.

The chain is built from TRBV27 and TRBJ2-1; 8 bases agree with TRBD2. The CDR3 loop spans 17 amino acids. V shed 4 bases, J shed 0 bases, and the junction held 8 bases outside the gene matches. Per germline, CDR1 MNHEY and CDR2 SMNVEV (reference sequence). CDR3 in DNA: TGTGCCAGCAGTTCCATATTCGCGGGGGGCTCCTACAATGAGCAGTTCTTC. Translation gives CASSSIFAGGSYNEQFF.

The chain is built from TRBV6-1 and TRBJ2-7, with 8 bases fitting TRBD2. Germline V lookup: CDR1 MNHNS, CDR2 SASEGT. The CDR3 length is 13 residues. The trim removed 7 bases at V and 0 bases at J, leaving 2 bases unmatched. The CDR3 sequence: CASTGLASYEQYF. As DNA, the CDR3 is TGTGCCAGCACTGGACTAGCCTCCTACGAGCAGTACTTC.

The chain joins TRBV18 to TRBJ2-5; TRBD2 matches 7 bases. Trimming took 6 bases from V and 0 from J; bases not matched to a gene: 10. The CDR3 has 16 residues. Germline loops: CDR1 KGHSH, CDR2 LQKENI. In DNA, the CDR3 is TGTGCCAGCTCTCGCCGCCTAGCGGAGTACCAAGAGACCCAGTACTTC. It translates to CASSRRLAEYQETQYF.

The gene calls are TRBV4-1 and TRBJ2-6; 11 bases fit TRBD2. The CDR3 extends over 18 amino acids. V shed 4 bases, J shed 3 bases, and the junction held 8 bases outside the gene matches. Germline lookup yields CDR1 MGHRA and CDR2 YSYEKL. Here the CDR3 DNA reads TGCGCCAGCAGCCTTTTAGCGGGGGGGCTTTATGGGGCCAACGTCCTGACTTTC. Protein: CASSLLAGGLYGANVLTF.

This clone was picked up one time. The rearrangement joins TRBV6-5 to TRBJ2-1; 8 bases are shared with TRBD2. The CDR3 sequence is 14 residues long. CDR1 and CDR2 from the germline V gene are MNHEY and SVGAGI. V lost 4 bases, J lost 8 bases, and 7 bases stayed unmatched. CDR3 loop: CASSSGGAGDEQFF. Here the CDR3 DNA reads TGTGCCAGCAGTTCGGGGGGGGCCGGCGATGAGCAGTTCTTC.

The genes are TRBV29-1 and TRBJ1-1; 7 positions agree with TRBD1. The CDR3 loop spans 13 amino acids. The germline V gene encodes CDR1 SQVTM and CDR2 ANQGSEA. The V and J ends lost 6 bases and 4 bases, in that order; junction bases with no gene match: 8. CDR3: CSVARQGSTEAFF. The CDR3 region has the DNA TGCAGCGTCGCCCGACAGGGCAGCACTGAAGCTTTCTTT.

The V gene is TRBV2, the J gene TRBJ2-2; a weak D match, TRBD1 (5 bases). CDR3 length: 15 residues. V lost 5 bases to trimming and J lost 0 bases, with 10 bases between them. Germline V CDR1 and CDR2: SNHLY, FYNNEI. The CDR3 nucleotides read TGTGCCAGCAGTAGGACATTGACGAACACCGGGGAGCTGTTTTTT. Translating it yields CASSRTLTNTGELFF. The variable domain in full, completed from reference TRBV2 and TRBJ2-2, reads EPEVTQTPSHQVTQMGQEVILRCVPISNHLYFYWYRQILGQKVEFLVSFYNNEISEKSEIFDDQFSVERPDGSNFTLKIRSTKLEDSAMYFCASSRTLTNTGELFFGEGSRLTVL.